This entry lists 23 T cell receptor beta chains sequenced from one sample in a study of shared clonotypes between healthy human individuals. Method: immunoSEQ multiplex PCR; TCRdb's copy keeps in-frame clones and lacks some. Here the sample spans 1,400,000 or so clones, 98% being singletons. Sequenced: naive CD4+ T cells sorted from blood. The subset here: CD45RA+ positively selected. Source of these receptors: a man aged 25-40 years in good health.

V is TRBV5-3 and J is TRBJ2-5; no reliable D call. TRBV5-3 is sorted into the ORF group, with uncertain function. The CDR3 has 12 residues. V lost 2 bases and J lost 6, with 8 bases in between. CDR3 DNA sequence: TGTGCCAGAAGCTTACAGAGCAAGACCCAGTACTTC. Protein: CARSLQSKTQYF.

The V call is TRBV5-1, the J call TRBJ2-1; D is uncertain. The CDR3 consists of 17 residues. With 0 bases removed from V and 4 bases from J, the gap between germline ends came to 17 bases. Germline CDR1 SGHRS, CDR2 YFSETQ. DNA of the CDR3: TGCGCCAGCAGCTTGGGTGTGGGTAGTGTGTCTTACAATGAGCAGTTCTTC. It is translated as CASSLGVGSVSYNEQFF. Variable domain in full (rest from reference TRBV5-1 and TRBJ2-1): KAGVTQTPRYLIKTRGQQVTLSCSPISGHRSVSWYQQTPGQGLQFLFEYFSETQRNKGNFPGRFSGRQFSNSRSEMNVSTLELGDSALYLCASSLGVGSVSYNEQFFGPGTRLTVL.

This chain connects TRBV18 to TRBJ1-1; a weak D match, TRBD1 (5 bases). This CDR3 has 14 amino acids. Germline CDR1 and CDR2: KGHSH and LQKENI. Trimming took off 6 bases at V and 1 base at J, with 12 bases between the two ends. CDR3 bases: TGTGCCAGCTCCTCCTTGACAGCGAACACTGAAGCTTTCTTT. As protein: CASSSLTANTEAFF.

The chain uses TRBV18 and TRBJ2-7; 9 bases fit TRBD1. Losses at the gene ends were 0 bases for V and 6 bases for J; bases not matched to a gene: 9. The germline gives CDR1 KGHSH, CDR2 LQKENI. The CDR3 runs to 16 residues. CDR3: CASSPPGGTGLGEQYF. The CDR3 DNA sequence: TGTGCCAGCTCACCACCGGGTGGGACAGGGCTTGGCGAGCAGTACTTC.

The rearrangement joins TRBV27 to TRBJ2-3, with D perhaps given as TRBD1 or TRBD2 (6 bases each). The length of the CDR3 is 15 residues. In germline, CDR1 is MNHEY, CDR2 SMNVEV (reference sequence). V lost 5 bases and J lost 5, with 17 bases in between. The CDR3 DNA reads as TGTGCCAGCAGTCGGCGAGGGGGGAGTGGAGATACGCAGTATTTT. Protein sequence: CASSRRGGSGDTQYF.

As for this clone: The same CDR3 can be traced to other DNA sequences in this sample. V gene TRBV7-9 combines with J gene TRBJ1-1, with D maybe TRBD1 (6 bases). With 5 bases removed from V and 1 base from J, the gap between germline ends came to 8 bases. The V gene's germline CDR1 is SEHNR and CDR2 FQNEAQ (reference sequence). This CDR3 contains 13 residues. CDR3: CASSRQENTEAFF. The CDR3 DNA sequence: TGTGCCAGCAGCCGACAGGAGAACACTGAAGCTTTCTTT.

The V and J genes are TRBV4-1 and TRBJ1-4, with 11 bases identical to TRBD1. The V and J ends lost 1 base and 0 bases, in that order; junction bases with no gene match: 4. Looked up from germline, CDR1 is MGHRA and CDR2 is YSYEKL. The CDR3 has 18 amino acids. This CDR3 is CASSQGTGGHTTNEKLFF. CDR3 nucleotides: TGCGCCAGCAGCCAAGGGACAGGGGGCCATACAACTAATGAAAAACTGTTTTTT.

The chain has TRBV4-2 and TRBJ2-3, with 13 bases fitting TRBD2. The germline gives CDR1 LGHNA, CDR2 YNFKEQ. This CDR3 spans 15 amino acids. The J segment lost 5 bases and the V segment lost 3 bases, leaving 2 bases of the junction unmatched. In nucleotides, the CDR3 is TGTGCCAGCAGCCAGGGACTAGCGGGAAGAGATACGCAGTATTTT. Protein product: CASSQGLAGRDTQYF.

CDR3 region: CSVLYTGAGELFF. The CDR3 DNA is TGCAGCGTTCTCTACACCGGGGCCGGGGAGCTGTTTTTT. The rearrangement uses TRBV29-1 and TRBJ2-2; TRBD2 is a possible D gene (5 bases). This CDR3 has 13 amino acids. Germline lookup yields CDR1 SQVTM and CDR2 ANQGSEA. The V and J ends lost 5 bases and 6 bases respectively, with 13 bases between them.

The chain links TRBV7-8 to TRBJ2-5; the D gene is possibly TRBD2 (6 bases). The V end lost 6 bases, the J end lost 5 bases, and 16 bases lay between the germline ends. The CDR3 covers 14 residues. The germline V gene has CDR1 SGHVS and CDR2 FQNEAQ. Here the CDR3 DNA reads TGTGCCAGCAGTTCCTCTGGCGGGATGGAGACCCAGTACTTC. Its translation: CASSSSGGMETQYF. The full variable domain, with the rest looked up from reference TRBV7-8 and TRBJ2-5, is GAGVSQSPRYKVAKRGQDVALRCDPISGHVSLFWYQQALGQGPEFLTYFQNEAQLDKSGLPSDRFFAERPEGSVSTLKIQRTQQEDSAVYLCASSSSGGMETQYFGPGTRLLVL.

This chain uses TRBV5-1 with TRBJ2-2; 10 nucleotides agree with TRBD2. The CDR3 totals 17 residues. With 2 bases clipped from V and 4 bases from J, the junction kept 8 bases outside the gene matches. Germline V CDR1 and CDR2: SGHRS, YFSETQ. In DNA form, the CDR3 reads TGCGCCAGCAGCTTCAAAATAGCGGGAGGCGGCACCGGGGAGCTGTTTTTT. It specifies CASSFKIAGGGTGELFF.

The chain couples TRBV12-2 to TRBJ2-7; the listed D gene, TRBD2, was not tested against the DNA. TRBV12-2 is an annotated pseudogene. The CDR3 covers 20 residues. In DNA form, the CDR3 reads TGTGCAAGTCGCTCCCGGGGGACCGAGTATCTTAGCGGGAGGGCCATCGAGCAGTACTTC. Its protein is CASRSRGTEYLSGRAIEQYF.

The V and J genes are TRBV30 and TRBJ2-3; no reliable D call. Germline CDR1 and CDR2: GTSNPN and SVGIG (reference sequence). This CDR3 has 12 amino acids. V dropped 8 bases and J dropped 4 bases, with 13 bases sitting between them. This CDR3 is CALTPGPDTQYF. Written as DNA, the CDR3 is TGTGCCCTGACTCCCGGCCCAGATACGCAGTATTTT.

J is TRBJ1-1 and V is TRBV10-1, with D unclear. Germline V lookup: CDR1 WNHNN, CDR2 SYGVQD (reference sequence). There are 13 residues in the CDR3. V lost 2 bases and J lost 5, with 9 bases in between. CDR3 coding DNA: TGCGCCAGCAGTGAGAGGTCGGGGACTGAAGCTTTCTTT. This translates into CASSERSGTEAFF.

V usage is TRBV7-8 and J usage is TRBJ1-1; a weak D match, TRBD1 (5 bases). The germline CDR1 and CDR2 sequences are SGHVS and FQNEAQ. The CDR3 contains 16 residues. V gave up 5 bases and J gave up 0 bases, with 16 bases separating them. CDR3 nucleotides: TGTGCCAGCAGCCCCTTGACAGCAACTGTGAACACTGAAGCTTTCTTT. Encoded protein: CASSPLTATVNTEAFF.

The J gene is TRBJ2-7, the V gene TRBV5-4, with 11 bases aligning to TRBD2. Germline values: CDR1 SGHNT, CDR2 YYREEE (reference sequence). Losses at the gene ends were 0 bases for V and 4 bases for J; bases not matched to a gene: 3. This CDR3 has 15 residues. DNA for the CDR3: TGTGCCAGCAGCTTGGCCACTAGCGGGGGATACGAGCAGTACTTC. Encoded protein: CASSLATSGGYEQYF.

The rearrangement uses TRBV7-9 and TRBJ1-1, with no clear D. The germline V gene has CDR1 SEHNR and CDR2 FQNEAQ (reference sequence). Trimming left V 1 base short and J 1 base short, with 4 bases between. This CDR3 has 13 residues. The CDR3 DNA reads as TGTGCCAGCAGCTTAGAGGAGAACACTGAAGCTTTCTTT. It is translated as CASSLEENTEAFF.

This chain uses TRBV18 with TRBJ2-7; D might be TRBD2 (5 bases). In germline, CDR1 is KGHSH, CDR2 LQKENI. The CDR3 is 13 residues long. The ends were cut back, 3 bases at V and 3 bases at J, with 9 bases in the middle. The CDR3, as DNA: TGTGCCAGCTCACCCTCCCGGGACTACGAGCAGTACTTC. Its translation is CASSPSRDYEQYF.

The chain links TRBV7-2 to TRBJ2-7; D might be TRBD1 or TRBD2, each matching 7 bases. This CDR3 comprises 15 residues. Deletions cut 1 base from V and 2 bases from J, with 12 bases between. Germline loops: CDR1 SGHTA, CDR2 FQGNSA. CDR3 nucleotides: TGTGCCAGCAGCTTAGTTTCAGGGGGGGCCTACGAGCAGTACTTC. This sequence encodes CASSLVSGGAYEQYF.

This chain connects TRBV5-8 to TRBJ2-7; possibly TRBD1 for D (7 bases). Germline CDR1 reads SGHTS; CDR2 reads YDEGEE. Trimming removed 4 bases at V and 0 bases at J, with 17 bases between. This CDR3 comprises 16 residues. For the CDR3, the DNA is TGTGCCAGCAGCGGAGTCGCAGGGGGGTACTCCTACGAGCAGTACTTC. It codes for CASSGVAGGYSYEQYF.

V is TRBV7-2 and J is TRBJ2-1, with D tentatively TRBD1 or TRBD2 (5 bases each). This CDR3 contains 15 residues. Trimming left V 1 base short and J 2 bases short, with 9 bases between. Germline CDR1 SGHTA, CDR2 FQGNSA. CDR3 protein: CASSLGGVPYNEQFF. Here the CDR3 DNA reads TGTGCCAGCAGCTTAGGAGGGGTCCCCTACAATGAGCAGTTCTTC.

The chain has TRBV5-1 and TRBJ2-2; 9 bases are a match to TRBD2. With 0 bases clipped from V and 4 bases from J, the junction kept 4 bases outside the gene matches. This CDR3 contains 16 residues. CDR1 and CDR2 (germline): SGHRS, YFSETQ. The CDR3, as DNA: TGCGCCAGCAGCTTGGGTATTAGCGGGAGCACCGGGGAGCTGTTTTTT. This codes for CASSLGISGSTGELFF.

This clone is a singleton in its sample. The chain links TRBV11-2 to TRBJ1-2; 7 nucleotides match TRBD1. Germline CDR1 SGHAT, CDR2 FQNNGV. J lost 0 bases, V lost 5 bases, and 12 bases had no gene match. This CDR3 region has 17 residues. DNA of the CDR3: TGTGCCAGCAGCGTAGGGGGCAGGGCGTTAGCTAACTATGGCTACACCTTC. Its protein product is CASSVGGRALANYGYTF.